The clone carrying this T cell receptor (beta chain) was detected only a few times. The antigen is undetermined. CD4+ naive, central memory, regulatory and stem cell-like memory cells were sorted via CD45RO/CCR7/CD25/CD127/CD95/CD27. V was shortened by 5 bases and J by 1 base, with 15 bases between the two germline ends. The germline CDR1 and CDR2 sequences are SGHVS and FQNEAQ. The CDR3 runs to 16 residues. All of the isolated RNA was reverse transcribed, so expressed TCRB transcripts were sequenced. Here immunoSEQ multiplex PCR was the method, and the copy in TCRdb shows in-frame clones only, minus some. The table has about 230,000 clones, approximately 16% seen once. This sample was taken from a study of beta chain features in type 1 diabetes. In the study overall: What patients shared with healthy donors was a similar profile of age, gender and cell yields.

Whole-study findings and limits: Shorter TCRB CDR3s, moderately but significantly so, were found in Type 1 diabetes patients in all four CD4+ subsets.

The sample comprised naive CD4+ T cells from blood. The rearrangement uses TRBV7-8 and TRBJ1-5, with D tentatively TRBD1 (6 bases). The sequence came from a young man with type 1 diabetes. The CDR3 loop is CASSVMNRASNQPQHF. The DNA for the CDR3 is TGTGCCAGCAGCGTTATGAACAGGGCGAGCAATCAGCCCCAGCATTTT.